This paragraph reports one T cell receptor beta chain. Its specificity is not known. This sample stems from a study of T cell repertoires in cytomegalovirus infection. As for the study in general: Newly reported HLA-C-restricted and thoroughly characterized HLA-B-restricted CMV epitopes were employed.

TCRdb re-called the reads with MiXCR, one entry per CDR3 protein. The sample lists 65,000 to 85,000 distinct CDR3 sequences, less than 30% seen once, with roughly three fifths in the top ten. This TCR derives from a human donor in good health (CMV status not recorded). Some clones in this sample may be carry-over from other donors' samples. The sample consisted of CD8+ T cells from cultured PBMCs, taken from culture after CMV antigen stimulation.

CDR3 protein: CASSLTTRQYEQYF. DNA for the CDR3: TGTGCCAGCAGCTTAACAACCCGACAGTACGAGCAGTACTTC. V gene TRBV7-3 combines with J gene TRBJ2-7; maybe TRBD1 (5 bases). Germline V gene data show CDR1 as SGHTA and CDR2 as FQGTGA. CDR3 length: 14 amino acids. V lost 0 bases, J lost 4 bases, and 10 bases lay in between.